The clone carrying this TCR beta chain has a single count. The data stem from a study of blood T cell repertoires in COVID-19. Across the study: COVID-19 samples, acute and convalescent, were from the United States, Italy and Spain. Sources were T cells, B-cell-depleted T cells, or PBMCs; the material itself was cDNA or gDNA.

This CDR3 is 14 amino acids long. V lost 6 bases, J lost 8 bases, and 17 bases lay in between. Germline V CDR1 and CDR2: LGHDT, YNNKEL (reference sequence). Original analysis: It was from reference gene primer amplification that nucleated cell counts were estimated. Sequencing was performed with immunoSEQ multiplex PCR; in TCRdb, only in-frame clones are kept and a portion is missing. V, J and clone size derive from that table, while D and trimming were established from the DNA sequence. The table records roughly 200,000 clones, 88% of them present only once. The rearrangement joins TRBV3-1 (or the pseudogene TRBV3-2) to TRBJ2-1; tentative D call: TRBD2 (5 bases). Sample: peripheral blood. The receptor was isolated from a man aged 35 to 55 with active or convalescent COVID-19. The CDR3 DNA reads TGTGCCAGCAGGACCGGACTTACCGGGGATGAGCAGTTCTTC. Its protein is CASRTGLTGDEQFF.